The rows below give T cell receptor beta chains drawn from one sample of a study of blood T cell repertoires in COVID-19. Using immunoSEQ multiplex PCR, the repertoire was profiled, and TCRdb retains in-frame clones only, with some absent. The repertoire includes approximately 230,000 clones, 88% of them detected once, and 14% to 15% sits in the top ten. Sequenced input: PBMCs or T cells enriched from blood (not recorded which). Every receptor here comes from a woman in her 50s with acute COVID-19. The conserved cysteine and the conserved F or W are not part of the CDR3 here. A D gene is named only where the DNA matches it firmly.

D | V | CDR3
TRBD1 | TRBV28 | ASSFLDRVTGYT
TRBD1 | TRBV11-2 | ASSLFSGTGPLSYEQY
TRBD2 | TRBV10-1 | ASTPRGERGYNEQF
- | TRBV9 | ASSVGTPNSPLH
TRBD1 | TRBV6-5 | ASNLRDRDTEAF
- | TRBV5-1 | ASSLVGDSNQPQH
TRBD1 | TRBV18 | ASSPDRTNNEKLF
TRBD1 | TRBV4-2 | ASSPTIGQGNYGYT
TRBD2 | TRBV4-1 | ASTPSAGGRGNEQF
- | TRBV20-1 | SARQETQY
TRBD1 | TRBV6-1 | ASSEGTGAAKNIQY
TRBD1 | TRBV7-9 | ASSLEGTGDGYT
TRBD1 | TRBV7-2 | ASTRDSRTGELF
TRBD1 | TRBV18 | ASSSRTGGLEPQH
- | TRBV27 | ASSPATKGTEAF
TRBD2 | TRBV7-8 | ASYRREGMDETQY
- | TRBV27 | ASRGGGTSIEKLF
TRBD1 | TRBV7-9 | ASRFAQGNEKLF
TRBD2 | TRBV2 | ASRGLAGQETQY
TRBD1 | TRBV29-1 | PTPGGVQPQH
TRBD2 | TRBV5-6 | ASSWTSGSSYNEQF
- | TRBV5-6 | ASSSDKSYEQY
- | TRBV19 | ASSGFSYEQY
TRBD1 | TRBV7-9 | ASSPGTGFEQY
TRBD1 | TRBV7-9 | APSPGQAPRNYEQY
- | TRBV28 | ASSSPTRRSDEQY
TRBD1 | TRBV7-8 | ASSLTISRGLGYTGELF
- | TRBV3-1/TRBV3-2 | ASSQVGGEGIQY
- | TRBV5-4 | ASSLGSGTGELF
- | TRBV7-9 | ASSLTHWNTEAF
TRBD1 | TRBV3-1/TRBV3-2 | ASSQATGGRGYT
TRBD2 | TRBV19 | ASSLLSGSGRANEQF
TRBD1 | TRBV9 | ASSANRGSTDTQY
TRBD1 | TRBV7-8 | ASSLVTGGKLF
- | TRBV2 | ASNGQRDYGYT
- | TRBV28 | ASQLADYEKLF
- | TRBV5-1 | ASSLALYDEQY
- | TRBV7-9 | ASSASVEAF
TRBD2 | TRBV11-2 | ASSPGTSFADTQY
- | TRBV28 | ASSFPSYGYT
- | TRBV6-5 | ASSGPMGGEQY
TRBD1 | TRBV4-2 | ASSQPGQDYEQY
TRBD1 | TRBV7-3 | ASSLGGQGTSAF
TRBD1 | TRBV28 | ASSYRGGIREQY
- | TRBV4-3 | ASSQDRQGVAGYT
- | TRBV3-1/TRBV3-2 | ASSQDFQGSNQPQH
- | TRBV5-1 | ASSLEKHEQF
TRBD1 | TRBV30 | ACPKSPGQGPNYGYT
- | TRBV27 | ASSTLGTLAYEQY
- | TRBV18 | ASSPDSTPNYGYT
- | TRBV7-8 | ASSLEPGPYPNYGYT
TRBD1 | TRBV5-1 | ASSRGRDTEAF
TRBD2 | TRBV5-1 | ASSPGLAALTGELF